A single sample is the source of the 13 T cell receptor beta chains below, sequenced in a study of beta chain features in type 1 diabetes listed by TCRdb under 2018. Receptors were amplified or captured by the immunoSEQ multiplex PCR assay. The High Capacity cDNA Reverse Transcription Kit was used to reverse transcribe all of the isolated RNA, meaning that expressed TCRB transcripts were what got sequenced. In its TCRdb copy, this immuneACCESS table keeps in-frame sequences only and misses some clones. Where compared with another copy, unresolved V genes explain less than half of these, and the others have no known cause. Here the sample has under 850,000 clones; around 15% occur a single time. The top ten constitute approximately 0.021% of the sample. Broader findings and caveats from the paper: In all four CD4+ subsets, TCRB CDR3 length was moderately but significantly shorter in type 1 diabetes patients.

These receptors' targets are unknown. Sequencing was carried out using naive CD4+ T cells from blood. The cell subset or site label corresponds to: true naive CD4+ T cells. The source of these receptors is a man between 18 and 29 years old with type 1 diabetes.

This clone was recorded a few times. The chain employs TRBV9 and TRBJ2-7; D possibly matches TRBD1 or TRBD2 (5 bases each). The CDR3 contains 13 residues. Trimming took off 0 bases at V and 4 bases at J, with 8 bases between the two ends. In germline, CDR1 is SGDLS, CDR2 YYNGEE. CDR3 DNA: TGTGCCAGCAGCGTAGGCTGGGGGTACGAGCAGTACTTC. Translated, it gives CASSVGWGYEQYF. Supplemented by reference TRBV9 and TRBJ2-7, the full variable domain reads DSGVTQTPKHLITATGQRVTLRCSPRSGDLSVYWYQQSLDQGLQFLIQYYNGEERAKGNILERFSAQQFPDLHSELNLSSLELGDSALYFCASSVGWGYEQYFGPGTRLTVT.

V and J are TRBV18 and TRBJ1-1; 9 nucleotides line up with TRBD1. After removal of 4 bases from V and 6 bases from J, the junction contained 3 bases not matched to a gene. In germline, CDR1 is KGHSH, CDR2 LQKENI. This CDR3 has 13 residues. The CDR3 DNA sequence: TGTGCCAGCTCACGGGACAGGGCCTCTGAAGCTTTCTTT. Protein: CASSRDRASEAFF.

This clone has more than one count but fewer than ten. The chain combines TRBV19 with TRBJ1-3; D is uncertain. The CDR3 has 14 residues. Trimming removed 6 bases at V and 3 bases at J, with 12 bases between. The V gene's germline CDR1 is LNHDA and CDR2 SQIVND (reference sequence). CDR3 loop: CASSRSRGGNTIYF. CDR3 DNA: TGTGCCAGTAGCCGCTCTCGAGGTGGAAACACCATATATTTT. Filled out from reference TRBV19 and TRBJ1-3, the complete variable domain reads DGGITQSPKYLFRKEGQNVTLSCEQNLNHDAMYWYRQDPGQGLRLIYYSQIVNDFQKGDIAEGYSVSREKKESFPLTVTSAQKNPTAFYLCASSRSRGGNTIYFGEGSWLTVV.

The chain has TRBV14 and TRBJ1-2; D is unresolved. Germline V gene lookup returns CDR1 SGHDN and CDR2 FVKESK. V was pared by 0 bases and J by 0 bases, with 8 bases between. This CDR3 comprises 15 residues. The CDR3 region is CASSQDAGANYGYTF. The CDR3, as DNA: TGTGCCAGCAGCCAAGATGCGGGAGCTAACTATGGCTACACCTTC.

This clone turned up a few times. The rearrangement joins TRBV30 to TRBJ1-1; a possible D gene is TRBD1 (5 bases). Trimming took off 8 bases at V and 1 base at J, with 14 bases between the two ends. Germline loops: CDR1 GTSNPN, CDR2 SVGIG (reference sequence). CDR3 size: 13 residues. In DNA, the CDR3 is TGTGCCCAAAAAGGTGGGGCGAACACTGAAGCTTTCTTT. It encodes CAQKGGANTEAFF.

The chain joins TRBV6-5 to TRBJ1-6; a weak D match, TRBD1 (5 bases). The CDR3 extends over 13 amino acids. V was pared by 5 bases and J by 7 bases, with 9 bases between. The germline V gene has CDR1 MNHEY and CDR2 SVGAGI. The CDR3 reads CASSDRVNSPLHF. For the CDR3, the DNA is TGTGCCAGCAGTGACAGAGTCAATTCACCCCTCCACTTT.

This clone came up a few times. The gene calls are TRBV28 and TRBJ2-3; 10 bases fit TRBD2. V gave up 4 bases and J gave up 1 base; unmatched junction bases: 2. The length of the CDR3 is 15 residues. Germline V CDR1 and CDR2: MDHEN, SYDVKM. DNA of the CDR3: TGTGCCAGCAGTTGGGGGACTAGCGGCACAGATACGCAGTATTTT. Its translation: CASSWGTSGTDTQYF.

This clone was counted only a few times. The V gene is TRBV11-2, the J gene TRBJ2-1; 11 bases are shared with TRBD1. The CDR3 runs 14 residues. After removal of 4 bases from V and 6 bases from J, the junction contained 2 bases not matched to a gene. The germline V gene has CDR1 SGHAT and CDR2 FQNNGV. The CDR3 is CASSSGTGGNEQFF. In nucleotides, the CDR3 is TGTGCCAGCAGCTCCGGGACAGGGGGCAATGAGCAGTTCTTC.

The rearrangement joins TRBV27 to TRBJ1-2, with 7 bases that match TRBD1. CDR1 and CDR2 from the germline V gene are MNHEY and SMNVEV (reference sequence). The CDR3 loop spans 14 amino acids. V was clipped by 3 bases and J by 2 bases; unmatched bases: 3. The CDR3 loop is CASSFAGGNYGYTF. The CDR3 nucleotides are TGTGCCAGCAGTTTCGCAGGGGGGAACTATGGCTACACCTTC.

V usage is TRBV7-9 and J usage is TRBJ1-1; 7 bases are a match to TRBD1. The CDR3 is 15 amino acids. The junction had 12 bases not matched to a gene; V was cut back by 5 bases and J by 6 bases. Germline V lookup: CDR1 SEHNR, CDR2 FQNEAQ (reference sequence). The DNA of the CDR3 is TGTGCCAGCAGCCGCGGAGGGGGCGGTGCAGCTGAAGCTTTCTTT. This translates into CASSRGGGGAAEAFF.

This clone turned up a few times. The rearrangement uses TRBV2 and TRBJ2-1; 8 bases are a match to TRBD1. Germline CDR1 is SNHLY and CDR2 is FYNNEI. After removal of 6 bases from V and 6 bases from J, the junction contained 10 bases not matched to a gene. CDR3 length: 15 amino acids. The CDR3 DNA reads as TGTGCCAGCAGCCAGGGACAGGTCCCAGGCAATGAGCAGTTCTTC. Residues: CASSQGQVPGNEQFF.

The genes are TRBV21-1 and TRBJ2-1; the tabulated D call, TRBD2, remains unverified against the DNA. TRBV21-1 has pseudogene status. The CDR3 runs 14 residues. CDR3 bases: TGTGCCAGCAGCAAAGATTGGCGGGCGAATGAGCAGTTCTTC. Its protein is CASSKDWRANEQFF.

The CDR3, as DNA: TGCGCCAGCAGCCAATCCTGGCTAGAGACCCAGTACTTC. Encoded protein: CASSQSWLETQYF. The chain links TRBV4-1 to TRBJ2-5; D not resolved. Germline assignment: CDR1 MGHRA and CDR2 YSYEKL. The CDR3 is 13 residues long. Trimming shortened V by 2 bases and J by 4 bases, and 8 bases separated the two germline ends.